This T cell receptor (beta chain) is drawn from a study of memory CD4+ T cells and cytomegalovirus serostatus. The CDR3 sequence is 15 residues long. Germline CDR1 reads SGHRS; CDR2 reads YFSETQ. After removal of 4 bases from V and 1 base from J, the junction contained 3 bases not matched to a gene. Single viable CD3+CD4+CD8-CD45RO+ cells were sorted as the memory CD4+ T cells. Serostatus was set by detecting CMV pp150, pp28, p38, p52 IgG. After thawing, CD4+ T cells were positively selected. The assay was immunoSEQ multiplex PCR, and TCRdb's table has in-frame clones only and misses some. The data contain some 46,000 clones, approximately 80% of them singletons. About this clone itself: The target antigen is unknown.

Regarding the study as a whole: Suggested: most of the CMV-linked TCR signature lies in CD4+ memory cells. Of about 150 reported CMV TCRbeta sequences, under 70 were found in memory CD4+ repertoires.

Sequencing was carried out using memory CD4+ T cells from blood. The receptor's source is an adult in good health and CMV-seronegative. This rearrangement joins TRBV5-1 to TRBJ2-5; 11 bases are shared with TRBD2. The CDR3 here is CASSPGLAVQETQYF. The CDR3 DNA reads as TGCGCCAGCAGCCCGGGACTAGCGGTCCAAGAGACCCAGTACTTC.